This T cell receptor (beta chain) was retrieved from a study of cytomegalovirus exposure and HLA in healthy donors (dated 2017 in TCRdb). Background on the whole study: In an earlier analysis of 587 of the donors, 276 Gb of sequence data and 90 million to 130 million unique TCR beta sequences from 150 million to 200 million T cells were reported. Roughly 300 gigabases of sequencing data and around 85 million unique TCR sequences made up an early release that covered fewer than 650 HLA-typed donors. Of the roughly 420 genotyped donors, less than 85% were placed in the genetic ancestry cluster associated with self-reported Caucasian donors. The study aimed to test whether cataloging public T cell receptors could reveal signatures of past pathogen exposure. Using immunosequencing, the study profiled T cell repertoires from 640 or so subjects and related those repertoires to cytomegalovirus serostatus. Besides the first cohort of roughly 660 subjects, a separate validation cohort made up of 120 different subjects was used. To predict cytomegalovirus infection status, the study brought together high-throughput TCR immunosequencing, statistical association of individual TCRs with disease status, and machine learning. To study patterns of TCR occurrence, a later analysis re-analyzed previously published TCR beta repertoires from 600 to 750 donors and added high-resolution HLA genotyping. In the later analysis, no new phenotypic data were used to find candidate immune exposures; instead, reliance was placed on TCR beta sequences and their occurrence across donors. An earlier analysis of 587 of the donors applied high-throughput TCR beta sequencing to assess whether each TCR beta V gene segment acted as functional or pseudogenic. Donor age, sex, ethnicity and CMV serostatus were collected together with the repertoire data. Genome-wide SNP genotypes for about 60% of the 666 donors were used in a later genetic analysis, which treated that subset as a discovery cohort. Every repertoire in the discovery cohort had been generated on one and the same sequencing platform. Both class I and class II loci were covered by HLA typing, at four-digit resolution. The number of typed donors differed by locus: about 629-630 for A, B, C, DRB1 and DQB1; some 500 for DQA1; roughly 600 for DPA1; and 400 to 480 for DPB1. Because of strong linkage in the cohort, roughly five DR-DQ haplotypes were treated as single units for association and clustering. Among over 350 genotyped donors of the cohort, an average of about 240,000 unique TCR beta nucleotide sequences were sequenced per donor, around a sixth of them non-productive.

General study outcomes and caveats: Only TCR beta chains were sequenced in this cohort, and the absence of alpha or paired-chain data limited detectable features. In a later analysis, TCR association rates were found to vary across HLA loci, with the most associated TCRs seen for DRB1 alleles and the fewest for HLA-C alleles. While some public TCRs were present in many individuals, most TCR sequences turned up only very rarely across donors. Several of the top co-occurrence clusters appeared to be linked to parvovirus B19, influenza, CMV and Epstein-Barr virus, according to a later analysis. Broadly in line with IMGT annotations, most TCR beta V segments showed up in productive rearrangements about 87% or about 30% of the time in an earlier analysis of 587 of the donors. Three of the identified cytomegalovirus-associated TCR beta chains were confirmed in vitro to be specific for cytomegalovirus antigens. According to a later analysis, most CMV-associated TCR beta chains appeared to be HLA-restricted, and the HLA associations seemed to be driven largely by CMV exposure. Compared with the roughly 670-donor mean, donors in an Asian-associated ancestry cluster had fewer N-insertions in productive TCRs, according to a later genetic analysis. V-gene and J-gene trimming of TCR beta chains was associated with a missense DCLRE1C variant in a later genetic analysis, and the association was replicated in an independent cohort. The presence/absence analyses assumed that sequencing depth was roughly uniform across donors, and that assumption may not be true. CMV serostatus was the only immune exposure information available for the cohort. In the study, approximately 160 TCR beta chains were listed as associated with cytomegalovirus. A cluster of highly shared sequence variants was judged likely to be a technical artifact of the sequencing pipeline. Because some donors lacked HLA typing at each locus, the association tests relied only on the typed subset. Some IMGT-functional V segments, including TRBV6-2 and TRBV6-3, could not be distinguished by the 87-base-pair reads and were therefore excluded. In both the original and validation cohorts, the classifier was reported to diagnose cytomegalovirus status with high specificity and sensitivity. The authors suggested that the approach could potentially be extended to other disease states and immunological phenotypes. A further reported finding was that TCR beta sequences accurately predicted the HLA-A and HLA-B alleles for most subjects in the first cohort. A later analysis associated about 16,000 TCR beta sequences with specific HLA alleles at a false discovery rate of 0.05. Assigning TCR associations to individual alleles was difficult when HLA alleles, especially DR and DQ, strongly co-occurred. Correlated functional status among segregating V segments might reflect linkage disequilibrium, but an unknown experimental factor could not be ruled out. In a later analysis, HLA-associated TCR beta chains were found to be more clonally expanded and to have lower generation probabilities than equally common non-associated chains. Because counts were too low, seventeen rarely observed V segments, including chromosome 9 orphons, were excluded from the earlier analysis of 587 of the donors.

Library preparation was by the immunoSEQ multiplex PCR assay. For the multiplex PCR, a mixture combining 60 forward primers for TCR Vbeta segments and 13 reverse primers for TCR Jbeta segments was used. A multiplex PCR assay on genomic DNA amplified the CDR3 region of rearranged TCR beta genes. The amplified TCR beta libraries were sequenced on the Illumina HiSeq System as 87-base-pair reads. Per the authors' processing: A later analysis tallied about 77 million unique TCR beta chains across the 650 to 750 repertoires, and approximately 12 million of those chains were shared by two or more donors. Raw reads were error-corrected and collapsed into unique sequences by a nearest-neighbor algorithm in which closely related sequences were merged to remove PCR and sequencing errors. CDR3 sequences were aligned to IMGT reference sequences to assign V, D and J gene segments. For a sequence to be retained, at least a six-nucleotide match to both a V gene segment and a J gene segment was required. A rearrangement was called productive if the CDR3 had no stop codons and remained in frame with V and J, and every other rearrangement was called non-productive. CDR3 was defined by IMGT convention, running from the second conserved V-encoded cysteine to the conserved J-encoded phenylalanine. Sequences without an unambiguous match to a single V gene segment were excluded from the earlier analysis of a few hundred of the donors. In an earlier analysis of almost 600 of the donors, a V segment was called functional when productive rearrangements were above 56.7%, and segregating when the standard deviation between donors exceeded 5%. A statistical classification framework was developed to diagnose cytomegalovirus status using the catalog of TCR beta chain sequences. V and J gene assignment, in a later analysis, came from comparing TCR nucleotide sequences with IMGT/GENE-DB human TR gene sequences. A later analysis assigned CDR3 sequences and most-parsimonious VDJ recombination scenarios with the TCRdist pipeline. In a later analysis, each TCR beta chain was defined by its CDR3 amino acid sequence together with its V-gene family, and reads without a unique V-gene family were excluded. A later analysis removed roughly 590 highly shared, low-generation-probability nucleotide sequences to deal with suspected cross-contamination and a sequencing artifact. In a later analysis, a clonal expansion index for each public chain was calculated from normalized within-repertoire ranks of inferred template counts. In a later analysis, generation probabilities were computed with a VDJ recombination model fitted to out-of-frame rearrangements, and the resulting probabilities were checked against IGoR. In a later analysis, hypergeometric tests were used to score TCR-TCR, TCR-HLA and TCR-CMV co-occurrence, with a repertoire-size bias correction applied to TCR pairs. A later analysis estimated false discovery rates by permuting HLA or CMV assignments 20 times. In a later analysis, co-occurring TCRs were grouped using DBSCAN, and TCRdist sequence similarity was added for clustering within HLA-allele-positive subsets. Repertoires with fewer than 30,000 or more than 120,000 public chains, plus five repertoires with anomalous nucleotide sharing, were excluded from co-occurrence clustering. This immuneACCESS table, as held by TCRdb, lists in-frame sequences with V and J called but not all clones. Of the missing ones, under half trace to an unresolved V gene in checked studies; the others have no known cause. V and J calls and clone size come straight from that table; D and trimming were deduced from the DNA. The sample table records under 200,000 clones; 70% to 85% of these occur just once. The ten largest account for roughly 4.5% of the sample.

From the cysteine up to the phenylalanine, the CDR3 has a length of 15 residues. Just CDR3 DNA is preserved here, 45 bases in frame from base 1. Clipping removes 1 base from V and 4 bases from J, with 1 as the unmatched junction base count. The germline V gene supplies CDR1 SGHVS and CDR2 FNYEAQ. In total, roughly 710 healthy bone marrow donors made up the cohort. Cohort members were all nominally healthy when sampled, although unrecorded immune exposures were likely present. The donor tested CMV seropositive, placing the donor among the 289 seropositive members of the cohort. A peripheral blood sample was collected from each donor, and TCR beta sequencing was performed on peripheral blood mononuclear cells. Genomic DNA extraction from the blood cell samples was performed with the Qiagen DNeasy Blood Extraction Kit. A note on this clone: The specificity of this receptor is unknown. Within one base of it there is no much larger clone, and no base qualities were kept.

This receptor was obtained from a woman in her 30s in good health and CMV-seropositive. Recombination linked TRBV7-6 to TRBJ2-5; 12 of the junction bases match TRBD2. Sequencing was performed on PBMCs. Here the CDR3 is given as CASSLGLAGVETQYF. The DNA sequence is TGTGCCAGCAGCTTAGGACTAGCGGGGGTAGAGACCCAGTACTTC.